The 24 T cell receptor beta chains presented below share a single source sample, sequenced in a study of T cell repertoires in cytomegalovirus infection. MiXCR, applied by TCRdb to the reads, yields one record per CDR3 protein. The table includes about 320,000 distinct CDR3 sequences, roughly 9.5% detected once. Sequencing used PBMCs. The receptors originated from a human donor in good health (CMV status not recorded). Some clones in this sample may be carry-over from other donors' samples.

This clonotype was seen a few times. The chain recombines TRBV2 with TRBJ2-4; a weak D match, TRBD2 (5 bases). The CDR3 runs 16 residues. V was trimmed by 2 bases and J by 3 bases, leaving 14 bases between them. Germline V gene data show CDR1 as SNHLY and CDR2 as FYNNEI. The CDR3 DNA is TGTGCCAGCAGTGAATTTACAGCCGGGGTCAAAAACATTCAGTACTTC. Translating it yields CASSEFTAGVKNIQYF.

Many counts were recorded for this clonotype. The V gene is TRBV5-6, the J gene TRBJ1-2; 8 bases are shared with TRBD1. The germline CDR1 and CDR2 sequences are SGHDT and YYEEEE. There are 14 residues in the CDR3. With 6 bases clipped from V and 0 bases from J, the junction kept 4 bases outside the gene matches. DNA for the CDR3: TGTGCCAGCACCGGGACAGGCGCTAACTATGGCTACACCTTC. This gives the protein CASTGTGANYGYTF.

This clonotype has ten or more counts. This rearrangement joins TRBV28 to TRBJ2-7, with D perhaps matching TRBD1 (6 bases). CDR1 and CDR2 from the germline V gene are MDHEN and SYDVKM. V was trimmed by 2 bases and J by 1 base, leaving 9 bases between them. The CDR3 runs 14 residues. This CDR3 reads CASSLDTGSYEQYF. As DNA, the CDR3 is TGTGCCAGCAGTTTAGACACAGGGTCCTACGAGCAGTACTTC.

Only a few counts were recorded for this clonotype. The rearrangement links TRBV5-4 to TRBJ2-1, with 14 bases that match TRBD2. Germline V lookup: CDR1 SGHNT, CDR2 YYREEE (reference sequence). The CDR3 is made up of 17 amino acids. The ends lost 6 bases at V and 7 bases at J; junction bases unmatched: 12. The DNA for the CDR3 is TGTGCCAGCACCTCCGAGGGGACTAGCGGGAGTAGAAATGAGCAGTTCTTC. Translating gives CASTSEGTSGSRNEQFF.

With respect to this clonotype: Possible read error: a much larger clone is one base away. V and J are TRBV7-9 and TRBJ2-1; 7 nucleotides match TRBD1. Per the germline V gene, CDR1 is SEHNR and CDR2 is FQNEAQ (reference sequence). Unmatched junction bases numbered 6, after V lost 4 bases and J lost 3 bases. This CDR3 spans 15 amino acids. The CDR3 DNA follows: TGTGCCAGCAGCTCAACAGGGGATGTCTACAATGAGCAGTTCTTC. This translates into CASSSTGDVYNEQFF. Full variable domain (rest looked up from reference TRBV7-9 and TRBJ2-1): DTGVSQNPRHKITKRGQNVTFRCDPISEHNRLYWYRQTLGQGPEFLTYFQNEAQLEKSRLLSDRFSAERPKGSFSTLEIQRTEQGDSAMYLCASSSTGDVYNEQFFGPGTRLTVL.

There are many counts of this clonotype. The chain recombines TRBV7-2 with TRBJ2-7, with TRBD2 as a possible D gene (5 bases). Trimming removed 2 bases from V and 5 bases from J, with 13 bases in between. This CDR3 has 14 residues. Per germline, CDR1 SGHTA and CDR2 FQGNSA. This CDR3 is CASSLSRGWDEQYF. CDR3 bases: TGTGCCAGCAGCTTAAGTCGGGGTTGGGACGAGCAGTACTTC.

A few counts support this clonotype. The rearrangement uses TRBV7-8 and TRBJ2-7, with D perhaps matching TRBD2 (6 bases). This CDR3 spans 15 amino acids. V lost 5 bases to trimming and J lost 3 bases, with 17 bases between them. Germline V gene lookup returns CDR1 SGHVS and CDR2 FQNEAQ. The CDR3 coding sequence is TGTGCCAGCAGCCCTGGCCGGGGGACCGGCTACGAGCAGTACTTC. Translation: CASSPGRGTGYEQYF.

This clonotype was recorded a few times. The DNA of the CDR3 is TGTGCCAGCAGTTTGACAGGGGCGAACGAGCAGTACTTC. It is translated as CASSLTGANEQYF. The chain couples TRBV27 to TRBJ2-7; 8 bases fit TRBD1. J was trimmed by 5 bases and V by 3 bases; bases with no gene match: 3. The CDR3 contains 13 residues. Germline CDR1 reads MNHEY; CDR2 reads SMNVEV (reference sequence).

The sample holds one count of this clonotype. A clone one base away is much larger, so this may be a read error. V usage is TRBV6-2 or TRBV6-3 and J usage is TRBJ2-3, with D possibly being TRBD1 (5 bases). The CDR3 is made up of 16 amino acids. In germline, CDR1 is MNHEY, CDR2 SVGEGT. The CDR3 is CASRYSNGAPTDTQYF. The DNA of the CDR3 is TGTGCCAGCAGATACTCGAATGGGGCCCCCACAGATACGCAGTATTTT.

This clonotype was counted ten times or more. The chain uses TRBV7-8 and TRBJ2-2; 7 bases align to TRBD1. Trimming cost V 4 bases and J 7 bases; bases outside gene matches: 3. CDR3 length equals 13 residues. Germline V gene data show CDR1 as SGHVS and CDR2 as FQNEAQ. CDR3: CASSSTGVGELFF. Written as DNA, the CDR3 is TGTGCCAGCAGCTCTACAGGGGTCGGGGAGCTGTTTTTT.

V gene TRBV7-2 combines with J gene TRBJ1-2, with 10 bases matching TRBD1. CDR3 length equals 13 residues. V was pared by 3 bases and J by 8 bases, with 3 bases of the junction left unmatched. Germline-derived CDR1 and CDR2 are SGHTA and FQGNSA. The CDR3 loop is CASSLGTGVGYTF. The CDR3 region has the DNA TGTGCCAGCAGCTTGGGGACAGGGGTAGGCTACACCTTC.

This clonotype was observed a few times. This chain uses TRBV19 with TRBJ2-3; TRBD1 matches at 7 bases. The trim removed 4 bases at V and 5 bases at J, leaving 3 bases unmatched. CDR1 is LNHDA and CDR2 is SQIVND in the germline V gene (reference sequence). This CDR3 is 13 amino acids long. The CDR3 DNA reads TGTGCCAGTAGTACCTGGGACAGAGATACGCAGTATTTT. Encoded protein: CASSTWDRDTQYF. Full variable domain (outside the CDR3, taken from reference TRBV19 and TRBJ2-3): DGGITQSPKYLFRKEGQNVTLSCEQNLNHDAMYWYRQDPGQGLRLIYYSQIVNDFQKGDIAEGYSVSREKKESFPLTVTSAQKNPTAFYLCASSTWDRDTQYFGPGTRLTVL.

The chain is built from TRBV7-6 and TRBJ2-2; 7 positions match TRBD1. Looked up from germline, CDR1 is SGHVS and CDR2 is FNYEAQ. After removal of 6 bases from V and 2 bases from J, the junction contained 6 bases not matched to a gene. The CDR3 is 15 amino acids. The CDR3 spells CASRPDRHNTGELFF. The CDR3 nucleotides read TGTGCCAGCAGACCGGACAGGCACAACACCGGGGAGCTGTTTTTT.

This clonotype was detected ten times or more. CDR3 loop: CASSLSRGANEKLFF. The CDR3 DNA is TGTGCCAGCAGCTTATCGAGGGGGGCGAATGAAAAACTGTTTTTT. The rearrangement joins TRBV7-9 to TRBJ1-4; TRBD1 might be the D (6 bases). Trimming took 2 bases from V and 5 from J, leaving 12 bases between them. The CDR3 has 15 residues. Germline V gene data show CDR1 as SEHNR and CDR2 as FQNEAQ (reference sequence).

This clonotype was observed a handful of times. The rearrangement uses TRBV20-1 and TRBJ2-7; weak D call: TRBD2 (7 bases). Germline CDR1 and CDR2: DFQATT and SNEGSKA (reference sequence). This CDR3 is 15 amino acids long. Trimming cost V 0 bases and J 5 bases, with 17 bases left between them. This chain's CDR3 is CSARDPGGGGHEQYF. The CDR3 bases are TGCAGTGCTAGAGATCCCGGTGGGGGGGGCCACGAGCAGTACTTC.

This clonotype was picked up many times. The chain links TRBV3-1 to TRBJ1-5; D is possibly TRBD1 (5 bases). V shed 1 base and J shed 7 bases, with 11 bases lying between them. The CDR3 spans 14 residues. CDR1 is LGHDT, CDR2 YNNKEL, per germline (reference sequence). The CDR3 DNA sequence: TGTGCCAGCAGCCAAGTTCACGGGGCACAGCCCCAGCATTTT. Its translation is CASSQVHGAQPQHF.

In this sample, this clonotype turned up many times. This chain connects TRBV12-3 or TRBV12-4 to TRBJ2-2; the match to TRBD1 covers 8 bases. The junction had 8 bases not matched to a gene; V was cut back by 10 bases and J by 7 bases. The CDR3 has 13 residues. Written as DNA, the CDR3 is TGTGCCAACGAAGACAGGGGTAACGGGGAGCTGTTTTTT. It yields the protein CANEDRGNGELFF.

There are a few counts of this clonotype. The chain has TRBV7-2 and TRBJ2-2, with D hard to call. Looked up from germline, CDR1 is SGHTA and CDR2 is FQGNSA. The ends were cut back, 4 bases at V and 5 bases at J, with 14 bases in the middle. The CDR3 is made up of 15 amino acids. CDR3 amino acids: CASSSTQSITGELFF. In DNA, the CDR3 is TGTGCCAGCAGCTCTACCCAAAGTATAACCGGGGAGCTGTTTTTT.

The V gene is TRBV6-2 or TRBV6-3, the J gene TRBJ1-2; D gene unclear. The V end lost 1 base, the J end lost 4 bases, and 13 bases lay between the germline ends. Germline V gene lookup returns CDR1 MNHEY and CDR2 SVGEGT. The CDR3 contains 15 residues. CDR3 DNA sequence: TGTGCCAGCAGTTACTTCGCAGCGATTACCTATGGCTACACCTTC. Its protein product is CASSYFAAITYGYTF.

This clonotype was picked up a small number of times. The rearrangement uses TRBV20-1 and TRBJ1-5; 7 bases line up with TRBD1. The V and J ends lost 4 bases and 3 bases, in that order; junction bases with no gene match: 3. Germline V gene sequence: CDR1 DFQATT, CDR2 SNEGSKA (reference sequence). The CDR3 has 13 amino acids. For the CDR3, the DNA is TGCAGTGCTAAAAGGGGGCTCAATCAGCCCCAGCATTTT. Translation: CSAKRGLNQPQHF.

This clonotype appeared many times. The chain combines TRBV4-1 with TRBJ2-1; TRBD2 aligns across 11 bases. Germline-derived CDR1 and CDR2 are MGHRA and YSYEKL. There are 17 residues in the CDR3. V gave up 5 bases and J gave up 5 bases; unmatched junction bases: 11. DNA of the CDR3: TGCGCCAGCAGCGACTATAGCGGGAGGGCCGGCGACAATGAGCAGTTCTTC. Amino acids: CASSDYSGRAGDNEQFF.

This CDR3 reads CASSSPATPGYEQYF. The CDR3 DNA follows: TGTGCCAGCAGTTCCCCGGCGACCCCGGGCTACGAGCAGTACTTC. V usage is TRBV28 and J usage is TRBJ2-7; no definite D call. Per the germline V gene, CDR1 is MDHEN and CDR2 is SYDVKM. This CDR3 has 15 amino acids. The V and J ends lost 4 bases and 3 bases respectively, with 16 bases between them.

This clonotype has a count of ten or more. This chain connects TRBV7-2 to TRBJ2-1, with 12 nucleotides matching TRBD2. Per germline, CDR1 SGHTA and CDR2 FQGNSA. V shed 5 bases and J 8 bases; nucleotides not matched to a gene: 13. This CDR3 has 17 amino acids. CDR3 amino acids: CASSPWGRLAGGHEQFF. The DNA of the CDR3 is TGTGCCAGCAGCCCTTGGGGGAGGCTAGCGGGGGGGCATGAGCAGTTCTTC. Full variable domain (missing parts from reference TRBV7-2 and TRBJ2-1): GAGVSQSPSNKVTEKGKDVELRCDPISGHTALYWYRQSLGQGLEFLIYFQGNSAPDKSGLPSDRFSAERTGGSVSTLTIQRTQQEDSAVYLCASSPWGRLAGGHEQFFGPGTRLTVL.

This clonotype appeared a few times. The CDR3, as DNA: TGTGCCAGTAGTAGAGCGGACAGTGCGGACGAGCAGTACTTC. It is translated as CASSRADSADEQYF. The chain combines TRBV19 with TRBJ2-7, with D possibly matching TRBD1 (6 bases). V shed 4 bases and J shed 5 bases, with 15 bases lying between them. The CDR3 covers 14 residues. Germline V gene data show CDR1 as LNHDA and CDR2 as SQIVND (reference sequence).